The 25 T cell receptor beta chains below all came from one sample that was sequenced in a study of T cell repertoires in cytomegalovirus infection. TCRdb independently ran MiXCR on the reads; one entry per CDR3 protein. The sample shows some 600,000 distinct CDR3 sequences, roughly 24% of them seen only once. The specimen was CD8+ T cells from PBMCs. These receptors all come from a human donor in good health (CMV status not recorded). Some clones in this sample may be carry-over from other donors' samples.

Concerning this clonotype: Being one base from a much bigger clone, this may be a read error. The rearrangement links TRBV7-6 to TRBJ1-5; TRBD1 aligns across 7 bases. Per the germline V gene, CDR1 is SGHVS and CDR2 is FNYEAQ. The CDR3 runs to 15 residues. CDR3 DNA: TGTGTCAGCAGCTTGGGGGACAGTTACTATCAGCCCCAGCATTTT. The encoded protein is CVSSLGDSYYQPQHF.

To note about this clonotype: One base away lies a much larger clone, so this may be a sequencing read error. The genes are TRBV2 and TRBJ2-1, with D perhaps matching TRBD2 (5 bases). Germline V lookup: CDR1 SNHLY, CDR2 FYNNEI. The CDR3 sequence is 13 residues long. The CDR3 DNA follows: TGTGCCAGCAGTGAACGGGGTTACAATGTGCAGTTCTTC. Residues: CASSERGYNVQFF. Looking up the rest from reference TRBV2 and TRBJ2-1 gives the full variable domain: EPEVTQTPSHQVTQMGQEVILRCVPISNHLYFYWYRQILGQKVEFLVSFYNNEISEKSEIFDDQFSVERPDGSNFTLKIRSTKLEDSAMYFCASSERGYNVQFFGPGTRLTVL.

There are many counts of this clonotype. The chain carries TRBV7-2 and TRBJ2-3, with 10 bases aligning to TRBD1. After removal of 3 bases from V and 1 base from J, the junction contained 1 base not matched to a gene. Germline-derived CDR1 and CDR2 are SGHTA and FQGNSA. There are 15 residues in the CDR3. DNA for the CDR3: TGTGCCAGCAGCTTGGGACAGGGGCGCACAGATACGCAGTATTTT. Amino acid sequence: CASSLGQGRTDTQYF.

This clonotype was counted only a few times. The genes are TRBV2 and TRBJ2-7; D is tentatively TRBD1 or TRBD2 (5 bases each). The CDR3 totals 15 residues. V dropped 10 bases and J dropped 4 bases, with 23 bases sitting between them. Per germline, CDR1 SNHLY and CDR2 FYNNEI. Here the CDR3 DNA reads TGTGCCATCCCGGGGCCCGGGCGCCAGCCGTACGAGCAGTACTTC. Amino acids: CAIPGPGRQPYEQYF.

This clonotype was recorded a few times. V and J are TRBV20-1 and TRBJ1-1; the D gene is possibly TRBD1 (6 bases). Germline-derived CDR1 and CDR2 are DFQATT and SNEGSKA (reference sequence). V was pared by 1 base and J by 2 bases, with 14 bases between. This CDR3 has 15 amino acids. CDR3 DNA sequence: TGCAGTGCTAGAGTCCCTACACAGGGAAACACTGAAGCTTTCTTT. It yields the protein CSARVPTQGNTEAFF.

This clonotype was picked up a small number of times. The chain has TRBV12-3 or TRBV12-4 and TRBJ2-7, with D hard to call. The CDR3 consists of 14 residues. The V and J ends lost 5 bases and 0 bases respectively, with 11 bases between them. The CDR3 loop is CASSPSPGSYEQYF. CDR3 bases: TGTGCCAGCAGTCCTTCTCCGGGCTCCTACGAGCAGTACTTC.

This chain joins TRBV7-1 and TRBJ1-1; 7 positions agree with TRBD1. TRBV7-1 is known as an ORF, though its function is uncertain. The length of the CDR3 is 15 residues. For the CDR3, the DNA is TGTGTCCTATCGCGACAGGGAACGTGGAACACTGAAGCTTTCTTT. It yields the protein CVLSRQGTWNTEAFF.

This clonotype was detected only once. The chain has TRBV28 and TRBJ2-3; TRBD2 matches at 13 bases. CDR3 length: 17 residues. Germline V CDR1 and CDR2: MDHEN, SYDVKM. The ends lost 6 bases at V and 2 bases at J; junction bases unmatched: 8. CDR3 coding DNA: TGTGCCAGCAGCCTCAGGGGACTAGCGGGATCCACAGATACGCAGTATTTT. This encodes CASSLRGLAGSTDTQYF.

This clonotype occurred many times. V and J are TRBV6-5 and TRBJ1-4; possibly TRBD1 for D (5 bases). Germline V gene sequence: CDR1 MNHEY, CDR2 SVGAGI. This CDR3 contains 18 residues. Trimming took 0 bases from V and 0 from J, leaving 14 bases between them. Here the CDR3 reads CASSYSYEGKATNEKLFF. The CDR3, as DNA: TGTGCCAGCAGTTACTCTTATGAGGGGAAAGCAACTAATGAAAAACTGTTTTTT.

The rearrangement joins TRBV6-6 to TRBJ1-2; D might be TRBD1 (5 bases). The germline CDR1 and CDR2 sequences are MNHNY and SVGAGI (reference sequence). The CDR3 totals 15 residues. V was trimmed by 6 bases and J by 6 bases, leaving 20 bases between them. The CDR3: CASRYQTRGENGYTF. The CDR3 nucleotides read TGTGCCAGCAGATACCAGACAAGGGGCGAAAATGGCTACACCTTC.

V is TRBV5-3 and J is TRBJ2-1, with D possibly TRBD1 on 6 matching bases. TRBV5-3 is marked as an open reading frame, function uncertain. The CDR3 totals 12 residues. The CDR3 DNA follows: TGTGTCAGCAGCGAGAGGGGGAATGAGCAGTTCTTC. Encoded protein: CVSSERGNEQFF.

The chain carries TRBV11-2 and TRBJ2-5, with D perhaps TRBD2 (5 bases). Germline CDR1 SGHAT, CDR2 FQNNGV. This CDR3 is 14 amino acids long. Trimming left V 4 bases short and J 9 bases short, with 18 bases between. In nucleotides, the CDR3 is TGTGCCAGCAGCTCCGGGAAGGCGATGGACGCCCAGTACTTC. This sequence encodes CASSSGKAMDAQYF.

This CDR3 is CSARNTYEQYV. The CDR3, as DNA: TGCAGTGCTAGAAACACCTACGAGCAGTACGTC. The V call is TRBV20-1, the J call TRBJ2-7, with D unclear. The CDR3 extends over 11 amino acids. Trimming stripped 2 bases from V and 2 bases from J, with 4 bases between. Germline V gene sequence: CDR1 DFQATT, CDR2 SNEGSKA (reference sequence).

This clonotype was seen ten or more times. The chain recombines TRBV19 with TRBJ1-2, with D perhaps matching TRBD1 (5 bases). Germline loops: CDR1 LNHDA, CDR2 SQIVND (reference sequence). V was clipped by 6 bases and J by 2 bases, with 19 bases between them. This CDR3 has 16 residues. DNA for the CDR3: TGTGCCAGTAGCCCCCTCGGGGGGACGGGGAACTATGGCTACACCTTC. Encoded protein: CASSPLGGTGNYGYTF. The full variable domain, rest sourced from reference TRBV19 and TRBJ1-2, is DGGITQSPKYLFRKEGQNVTLSCEQNLNHDAMYWYRQDPGQGLRLIYYSQIVNDFQKGDIAEGYSVSREKKESFPLTVTSAQKNPTAFYLCASSPLGGTGNYGYTFGSGTRLTVV.

Only a few counts were recorded for this clonotype. The rearrangement links TRBV29-1 to TRBJ2-2; maybe TRBD2 (6 bases). The germline V gene encodes CDR1 SQVTM and CDR2 ANQGSEA. CDR3 length equals 13 residues. V lost 8 bases and J 3 bases, leaving 13 bases between the germline ends. CDR3 nucleotide sequence: TGCAGCTCACCGGGACTTGACACCGGGGAGCTGTTTTTT. Translation gives CSSPGLDTGELFF.

The chain is built from TRBV10-3 and TRBJ2-7; 9 nucleotides align to TRBD2. The CDR3 extends over 15 amino acids. J was trimmed by 1 base and V by 6 bases; bases with no gene match: 7. Germline CDR1 is ENHRY and CDR2 is SYGVKD. The CDR3 sequence: CAIRTGTSNSYEQYF. In DNA form, the CDR3 reads TGTGCCATCAGGACCGGGACTAGCAATTCCTACGAGCAGTACTTC.

The rearrangement links TRBV2 to TRBJ2-1; D perhaps matches TRBD2 (6 bases). V shed 3 bases and J shed 9 bases, with 18 bases lying between them. CDR1 is SNHLY and CDR2 is FYNNEI in the germline V gene. The CDR3 has 15 amino acids. The CDR3 nucleotides read TGTGCCAGCAGTGATTGGGTCGGACTAACCAGTGAGCAGTTCTTC. This sequence encodes CASSDWVGLTSEQFF. Complete variable domain (other parts from reference TRBV2 and TRBJ2-1): EPEVTQTPSHQVTQMGQEVILRCVPISNHLYFYWYRQILGQKVEFLVSFYNNEISEKSEIFDDQFSVERPDGSNFTLKIRSTKLEDSAMYFCASSDWVGLTSEQFFGPGTRLTVL.

The table lists this clonotype with a few counts. V is TRBV7-9 and J is TRBJ2-5, with 8 bases identical to TRBD1. CDR1 and CDR2 from the germline V gene are SEHNR and FQNEAQ (reference sequence). The CDR3 covers 19 residues. The V gene end was trimmed by 0 bases and the J gene end by 0 bases; junction bases not matched to a gene: 12. The CDR3 sequence is CASSLAGVRQGAYQETQYF. Written as DNA, the CDR3 is TGTGCCAGCAGCTTAGCCGGGGTTCGGCAGGGGGCTTACCAAGAGACCCAGTACTTC.

The chain recombines TRBV27 with TRBJ2-2, with 10 bases lining up with TRBD2. Germline-derived CDR1 and CDR2 are MNHEY and SMNVEV (reference sequence). The CDR3 is 17 residues long. With V trimmed by 5 bases and J by 3 bases, 9 bases remained unmatched. CDR3: CASSHLAGGGDTGELFF. For the CDR3, the DNA is TGTGCCAGCAGTCACTTAGCGGGGGGTGGCGACACCGGGGAGCTGTTTTTT.

There are many counts of this clonotype. Germline is not matched at one junction end, which may reflect a read error. The rearrangement links TRBV7-7 to TRBJ1-1; D call uncertain. The CDR3 has 13 amino acids. Germline CDR1 reads SSHAT; CDR2 reads FNYEAQ (reference sequence). The CDR3 nucleotides read TGTGCTAGCAGCTTAGCCCCGGGGAAGGAGGCTTTCTTT. This encodes CASSLAPGKEAFF. The full variable domain, in which reference TRBV7-7 and TRBJ1-1 provide the parts outside the CDR3, is GAGVSQSPRYKVTKRGQDVTLRCDPISSHATLYWYQQALGQGPEFLTYFNYEAQPDKSGLPSDRFSAERPEGSISTLTIQRTEQRDSAMYRCASSLAPGKEAFFGQGTRLTVV.

The chain carries TRBV4-1 and TRBJ1-1; D is perhaps TRBD1 (6 bases). Germline lookup yields CDR1 MGHRA and CDR2 YSYEKL. The CDR3 runs 14 residues. V was trimmed by 1 base and J by 5 bases, leaving 11 bases between them. CDR3 sequence: CASSQGAGVTEAFF. The CDR3 nucleotides read TGCGCCAGCAGCCAAGGGGCAGGGGTGACTGAAGCTTTCTTT.

The gene calls are TRBV6-4 and TRBJ2-1, with TRBD2 matching over 7 bases. CDR3 length: 15 residues. The trim removed 2 bases at V and 5 bases at J, leaving 6 bases unmatched. Germline lookup yields CDR1 MRHNA and CDR2 SNTAGT. This CDR3 is CASSDSSSGHNEQFF. CDR3 bases: TGTGCCAGCAGTGACAGTTCTAGCGGTCACAATGAGCAGTTCTTC.

This clonotype was seen only a few times. This chain links TRBV4-1 with TRBJ2-2; no reliable D call. V gave up 3 bases and J gave up 5 bases, with 13 bases separating them. The length of the CDR3 is 15 residues. Germline V gene sequence: CDR1 MGHRA, CDR2 YSYEKL. The DNA for the CDR3 is TGCGCCAGCAGCCATCATGGGCCCGGGACCGGGGAGCTGTTTTTT. Amino acid sequence: CASSHHGPGTGELFF.

This clonotype appeared many times. V usage is TRBV24-1 and J usage is TRBJ2-3; 9 nucleotides align to TRBD1. Trimming removed 4 bases from V and 3 bases from J; junction bases left unmatched: 7. The CDR3 is made up of 16 amino acids. From germline, CDR1 is KGHDR and CDR2 SFDVKD. In DNA form, the CDR3 reads TGTGCCACCAGTGAGCCACCCGGGACAGGGACAGATACGCAGTATTTT. It is translated as CATSEPPGTGTDTQYF.

The chain has TRBV10-1 and TRBJ2-1; D is uncertain. Trimming cost V 2 bases and J 3 bases, with 8 bases left between them. CDR1 and CDR2 (germline): WNHNN, SYGVQD (reference sequence). CDR3 length equals 14 residues. CDR3 sequence: CASSETGYYNEQFF. The CDR3 DNA reads TGCGCCAGCAGTGAGACCGGGTACTACAATGAGCAGTTCTTC.